The 5 T cell receptor beta chains below come from one sample, sequenced in a study of Tregs in tolerant kidney transplant recipients. Measured with immunoSEQ multiplex PCR; TCRdb has only the in-frame clones, and not every one. Among fewer than 55,000 clones listed, around 90% were seen once. Related graft donors supplied nonmyeloablative bone marrow transplants, and mixed chimerism was transient. The sample consisted of CD8+ T cells from blood (PBMCs), taken 12 months after the transplant. The receptors stem from a human patient who received a combined kidney and bone marrow transplant. Some T cells may be the graft donor's.

The rearrangement uses TRBV19 and TRBJ2-5; TRBD1 agrees at 7 bases. The J call is in doubt because the DNA end fits TRBJ2-7 better. Germline CDR1 and CDR2: LNHDA and SQIVND (reference sequence). The CDR3 consists of 14 residues. The CDR3 region is CASSIGTGSYEQYF. CDR3 in DNA: TGTGCCAGTAGTATAGGGACAGGCTCCTACGAGCAGTACTTC.

V is TRBV5-8 and J is TRBJ1-1; 10 bases align to TRBD1. The CDR3 is made up of 17 amino acids. Germline CDR1 and CDR2: SGHTS and YDEGEE. Trimming at V came to 3 bases and at J to 4 bases, leaving 12 bases not matched to a gene. Written as DNA, the CDR3 is TGTGCCAGCAGCTCCAGGTACTCTAGGACAGGGGGCACTGAAGCTTTCTTT. It translates to CASSSRYSRTGGTEAFF.

This clone was found a few times. The J gene is TRBJ2-1, the V gene TRBV15; TRBD2 matches 12 bases. Germline V lookup: CDR1 LNHNV, CDR2 YYDKDF (reference sequence). J gave up 5 bases and V 4 bases, and 3 bases lay outside the gene matches. The CDR3 runs 15 residues. CDR3 nucleotide sequence: TGTGCCACCAGCAATGGACTAGCGGGGAACAATGAGCAGTTCTTC. Protein product: CATSNGLAGNNEQFF.

The rearrangement uses TRBV11-2 and TRBJ1-6, with a tentative D call TRBD1 (6 bases). Deletions cut 4 bases from V and 5 bases from J, with 9 bases between. The CDR3 is 14 amino acids. CDR1 is SGHAT and CDR2 is FQNNGV in the germline V gene. In DNA form, the CDR3 reads TGTGCCAGCAGCTATACAGGGAATAATTCACCCCTCCACTTT. Translated: CASSYTGNNSPLHF.

This chain joins TRBV5-1 and TRBJ2-1; 10 nucleotides agree with TRBD2. This CDR3 region has 16 residues. The V segment lost 4 bases and the J segment 1 base; nucleotides outside the gene matches: 5. CDR1 is SGHRS and CDR2 is YFSETQ in the germline V gene. The CDR3 sequence is CASSHGLAASYNEQFF. DNA of the CDR3: TGCGCCAGCAGCCACGGACTAGCGGCTTCCTACAATGAGCAGTTCTTC.